The 6 T cell receptor beta chains below come from one sample, sequenced in a study of Graves' ophthalmopathy and Graves' hyperthyroidism (dated by TCRdb to about 2018). Sequencing was performed on an Illumina HiSeq 2000. For repertoire sequencing, the TCR beta CDR3 regions were amplified from RNA transcripts. HTBI primers and the Qiagen OneStep RT-PCR kit were used in a first-round RT-PCR, which was followed by a second-round multiplex PCR, size selection and purification. In TCRdb, the public reads were trimmed at Q25 with fastp and aligned with MiXCR, with productive beta chains retained. Duplicate CDR3 protein sequences are folded into a single record with the most common DNA and genes. Here the sample has 400,000 to 450,000 distinct CDR3 sequences; around a fifth occur a single time. The leading ten clones occupy approximately 3% of the sample. Source material: peripheral blood. The source is a woman aged 18-29 years with stable Graves' hyperthyroidism. Donor details come from another sample of the same person, matched by shared clones.

The table lists this clonotype with many counts. The V and J genes are TRBV6-1 and TRBJ2-7, with D perhaps TRBD2 (6 bases). CDR1 is MNHNS, CDR2 SASEGT, per germline. The V end lost 4 bases, the J end lost 3 bases, and 19 bases lay between the germline ends. This CDR3 has 16 amino acids. CDR3 residues: CASSVARRGKRYEQYF. The CDR3 coding sequence is TGTGCCAGCAGTGTCGCTCGTCGGGGGAAGCGCTACGAGCAGTACTTC.

This clonotype appeared many times. The chain links TRBV27 to TRBJ1-2; D possibly corresponds to TRBD1 (5 bases). The germline CDR1 and CDR2 sequences are MNHEY and SMNVEV (reference sequence). V was shortened by 11 bases and J by 2 bases, with 15 bases between the two germline ends. This CDR3 region has 13 residues. The CDR3 sequence is CAQPRGRNYGYTF. Here the CDR3 DNA reads TGTGCCCAACCCCGGGGCAGGAACTATGGCTACACCTTC.

This clonotype came up many times. V and J are TRBV6-1 and TRBJ1-2; D is unclear. CDR1 is MNHNS and CDR2 is SASEGT in the germline V gene. The length of the CDR3 is 13 residues. With 1 base removed from V and 4 bases from J, the gap between germline ends came to 7 bases. CDR3 region: CASSEERSYGYTF. CDR3 nucleotides: TGTGCCAGCAGTGAAGAGAGGAGCTATGGCTACACCTTC.

This chain connects TRBV7-2 to TRBJ1-1; 9 nucleotides align to TRBD1. The CDR3 length is 15 residues. Germline CDR1 reads SGHTA; CDR2 reads FQGNSA. Germline trimming cut 5 bases from V and 0 bases from J; bases unmatched to any gene: 4. CDR3 nucleotides: TGTGCCAGCAGCCAGACAGGGGGAATGAACACTGAAGCTTTCTTT. It codes for CASSQTGGMNTEAFF.

This clonotype occurred many times. The chain carries TRBV6-1 and TRBJ2-7, with 7 bases that match TRBD1. The CDR3 has 14 amino acids. The V gene end was trimmed by 1 base and the J gene end by 0 bases; junction bases not matched to a gene: 0. The germline CDR1 and CDR2 sequences are MNHNS and SASEGT. The CDR3 DNA is TGTGCCAGCAGTGAAGGGGACAGCTCCTACGAGCAGTACTTC. The encoded protein is CASSEGDSSYEQYF.

This clonotype was detected ten times or more. The genes are TRBV5-1 and TRBJ1-1, with 8 bases that match TRBD1. The V gene's germline CDR1 is SGHRS and CDR2 YFSETQ. V lost 0 bases, J lost 9 bases, and 4 bases stayed unmatched. This CDR3 is built from 13 residues. The CDR3 sequence: CASSLGDRGKAFF. The CDR3 DNA reads TGCGCCAGCAGCTTGGGCGACAGGGGTAAAGCTTTCTTT. The full variable domain, rest sourced from reference TRBV5-1 and TRBJ1-1, is KAGVTQTPRYLIKTRGQQVTLSCSPISGHRSVSWYQQTPGQGLQFLFEYFSETQRNKGNFPGRFSGRQFSNSRSEMNVSTLELGDSALYLCASSLGDRGKAFFGQGTRLTVV.